This TCR beta chain was observed in a study of blood T cell repertoires in COVID-19. Across the study: Sources were T cells, B-cell-depleted T cells, or PBMCs; the material itself was cDNA or gDNA.

One Seattle source followed patients from active infection through their disease course. Methods used by the authors: How many nucleated cells were present was estimated from reference gene primer amplification. Some clones are missing from TCRdb's copy, which holds only in-frame ones; the method was immunoSEQ multiplex PCR. V and J calls and clone size are given by that table; D and trimming were obtained from the DNA. The repertoire holds some 220,000 clones, with about 82% as singletons. This CDR3 region has 15 residues. This clonotype originated in a woman in her 70s with COVID-19, enrolled during active disease. Sequenced input: peripheral blood. The chain uses TRBV21-1 and TRBJ1-2. TRBV21-1 is noted as a pseudogene. The CDR3 DNA reads as TGTGCCAGCAGCAAGGGTGCGGAGGTTGGTTACGGCTACACCTTC. Translation gives CASSKGAEVGYGYTF.